One TCR beta chain is described in this entry. The record originates from a study of OX40 agonist ivuxolimab in advanced cancers. Background on the study: The patients' treatment was ivuxolimab, an agonistic anti-OX40 (CD134) antibody.

V shed 6 bases and J shed 1 base, with 13 bases lying between them. Per germline, CDR1 MNHEY and CDR2 SMNVEV (reference sequence). The CDR3 is made up of 15 amino acids. Sequencing was performed with immunoSEQ multiplex PCR; in TCRdb, only in-frame clones are kept and a portion is missing. The sample yields 40,000 to 60,000 clones, about 81% seen once. The chain links TRBV27 to TRBJ1-3; D is ambiguous. This receptor was identified in an adult with an advanced solid tumor such as melanoma, head and neck, liver or kidney cancer. This sample comprised CD4+ or CD8+ T cells sorted from blood, obtained in a trial of the OX40 agonist ivuxolimab. The chain's CDR3 is CASSSRPVSGNTIYF. Here the CDR3 DNA reads TGTGCCAGCAGCTCTAGACCGGTTTCTGGAAACACCATATATTTT.